This T cell receptor beta chain derives from a study of blood T cell repertoires in COVID-19. Study as a whole: Donors in the United States, Italy and Spain gave samples during acute or convalescent COVID-19.

Trimming shortened V by 6 bases and J by 4 bases, and 13 bases separated the two germline ends. The germline CDR1 and CDR2 sequences are SGHAT and FQNNGV. The CDR3 runs 13 residues. In Seattle, patients joined the study during active infection and were tracked longitudinally. The method was immunoSEQ multiplex PCR; TCRdb's version includes in-frame clones alone and lacks a portion of them. Found here are hundreds of thousands of clones, about 90% of them singletons; the top ten hold 3%. The material sequenced was peripheral blood. This clonotype was sampled from a woman aged 30 to 39 with COVID-19, enrolled during active disease. J is TRBJ2-7 and V is TRBV11-2; D is ambiguous. The CDR3 DNA follows: TGTGCCAGCAGGGGCCCCTCCAGATACGAGCAGTACTTC. Amino acids: CASRGPSRYEQYF. The full variable domain, rest sourced from reference TRBV11-2 and TRBJ2-7, is EAGVAQSPRYKIIEKRQSVAFWCNPISGHATLYWYQQILGQGPKLLIQFQNNGVVDDSQLPKDRFSAERLKGVDSTLKIQPAKLEDSAVYLCASRGPSRYEQYFGPGTRLTVT.